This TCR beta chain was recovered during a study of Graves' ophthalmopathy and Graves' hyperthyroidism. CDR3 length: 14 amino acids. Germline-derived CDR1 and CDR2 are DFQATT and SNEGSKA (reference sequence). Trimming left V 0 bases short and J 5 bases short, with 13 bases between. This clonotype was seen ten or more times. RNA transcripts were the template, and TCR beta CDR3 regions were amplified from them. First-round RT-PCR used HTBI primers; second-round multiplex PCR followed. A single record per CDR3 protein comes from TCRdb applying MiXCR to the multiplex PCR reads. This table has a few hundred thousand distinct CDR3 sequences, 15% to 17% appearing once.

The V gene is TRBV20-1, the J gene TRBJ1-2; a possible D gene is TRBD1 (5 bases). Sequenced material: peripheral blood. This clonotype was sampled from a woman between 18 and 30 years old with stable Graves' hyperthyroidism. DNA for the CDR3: TGCAGTGCTAGAGAGGACCGGGACTTGTATGGCTACACCTTC. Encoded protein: CSAREDRDLYGYTF.